A single sample gave rise to the 14 T cell receptor beta chains below, sequenced in a study of Ad26.COV2.S vaccination and SARS-CoV-2 variants. TCRdb's copy holds only in-frame clones and misses some; the assay was immunoSEQ multiplex PCR. The sample has a few hundred thousand clones, 90% seen once. The treatment: around 19 received Ad26.COV2.S at low or high dose, single or two shots; about 5 received placebo; per-sample allocation not given. Repertoires come from day 63 after the first vaccine or placebo injection. The specimen comprised peripheral blood, sampled in a trial of Ad26.COV2.S vaccine versus placebo. Every receptor here comes from a person aged 18-60 years who received the Ad26.COV2.S COVID-19 vaccine or a placebo.

This chain joins TRBV4-1 and TRBJ2-5; 14 nucleotides match TRBD2. Per the germline V gene, CDR1 is MGHRA and CDR2 is YSYEKL. Trimming at V came to 4 bases and at J to 3 bases, leaving 4 bases not matched to a gene. This CDR3 has 16 residues. The CDR3 sequence is CASSRGTSGREETQYF. CDR3 in DNA: TGCGCCAGCAGCCGAGGGACTAGCGGGAGAGAAGAGACCCAGTACTTC.

This clone showed up just once. The chain recombines TRBV6-2 or TRBV6-3 with TRBJ1-3; 7 bases are shared with TRBD1. Germline V CDR1 and CDR2: MNHEY, SVGEGT. J lost 0 bases, V lost 6 bases, and 5 bases had no gene match. The CDR3 consists of 15 residues. The CDR3 nucleotides are TGTGCCAGCAGCCCGGACAGGAGCTCTGGAAACACCATATATTTT. Its translation is CASSPDRSSGNTIYF.

V usage is TRBV5-1 and J usage is TRBJ2-3; a possible D gene is TRBD2 (6 bases). Germline lookup yields CDR1 SGHRS and CDR2 YFSETQ. The length of the CDR3 is 16 residues. The V end was cut by 0 bases, the J end by 2 bases, with 13 bases between. The CDR3 loop reads CASSLAGGDITDTQYF. CDR3 coding DNA: TGCGCCAGCAGCTTGGCCGGCGGGGATATCACAGATACGCAGTATTTT.

The rearrangement uses TRBV5-1 and TRBJ2-7; 10 nucleotides agree with TRBD2. Germline-derived CDR1 and CDR2 are SGHRS and YFSETQ. With 4 bases clipped from V and 3 bases from J, the junction kept 7 bases outside the gene matches. The CDR3 sequence is 15 residues long. The CDR3 DNA is TGCGCCAGCAGCCTGTCTAGCGGGAGTATCTACGAGCAGTACTTC. It specifies CASSLSSGSIYEQYF.

The genes are TRBV20-1 and TRBJ2-5; D possibly matches TRBD1 or TRBD2 (5 bases each). The CDR3 has 14 amino acids. Germline loops: CDR1 DFQATT, CDR2 SNEGSKA (reference sequence). V was shortened by 6 bases and J by 4 bases, with 18 bases between the two germline ends. CDR3 amino acids: CSASPGGLGETQYF. For the CDR3, the DNA is TGCAGTGCCAGTCCTGGGGGTTTGGGAGAGACCCAGTACTTC.

The V gene is TRBV13, the J gene TRBJ2-5, with a possible D match to TRBD1 (5 bases). The CDR3 spans 17 residues. The ends were cut back, 0 bases at V and 2 bases at J, with 16 bases in the middle. Germline V gene lookup returns CDR1 PRHDT and CDR2 FYEKMQ (reference sequence). This CDR3 reads CASSLGPPKGLQETQYF. CDR3 DNA sequence: TGTGCCAGCAGCTTAGGCCCTCCGAAGGGGCTGCAAGAGACCCAGTACTTC.

This clone has a single count. The chain employs TRBV7-9 and TRBJ2-7, with a tentative D call TRBD2 (7 bases). The V end was cut by 1 base, the J end by 6 bases, with 16 bases between. In germline, CDR1 is SEHNR, CDR2 FQNEAQ (reference sequence). This CDR3 has 15 residues. The CDR3 DNA follows: TGTGCCAGCAGCTTAGGGACGGGGGGCTTGGGCGAGCAGTACTTC. As protein: CASSLGTGGLGEQYF.

This rearrangement joins TRBV7-2 to TRBJ1-1, with 10 bases aligning to TRBD1. The CDR3 is 15 amino acids. The germline V gene has CDR1 SGHTA and CDR2 FQGNSA. V lost 3 bases, J lost 4 bases, and 5 bases stayed unmatched. The CDR3 bases are TGTGCCAGCAGCTTTTCGGGACAGGGGTTCACTGAAGCTTTCTTT. It translates to CASSFSGQGFTEAFF.

The chain recombines TRBV19 with TRBJ2-3; D is possibly TRBD1 or TRBD2 (5 bases each). CDR1 and CDR2 from the germline V gene are LNHDA and SQIVND (reference sequence). Trimming cost V 3 bases and J 4 bases, with 8 bases left between them. CDR3 size: 13 residues. The CDR3 reads CASSIRDPDTQYF. CDR3 sequence (DNA): TGTGCCAGTAGTATTCGGGACCCAGATACGCAGTATTTT.

The genes are TRBV7-2 and TRBJ2-1; perhaps TRBD2 as D (6 bases). V lost 2 bases to trimming and J lost 0 bases, with 14 bases between them. The germline V gene encodes CDR1 SGHTA and CDR2 FQGNSA. The CDR3 length is 17 residues. As DNA, the CDR3 is TGTGCCAGCAGCTTATCGGTAGCGGCAAGCTCCTACAATGAGCAGTTCTTC. Translated, it gives CASSLSVAASSYNEQFF.

The V call is TRBV4-3, the J call TRBJ2-3; TRBD1 agrees at 7 bases. CDR3 length: 16 residues. The germline V gene encodes CDR1 LGHNA and CDR2 YSLEER. Trimming removed 1 base from V and 3 bases from J; junction bases left unmatched: 7. The CDR3: CASSQGQGGRTDTQYF. The CDR3 DNA follows: TGCGCCAGCAGCCAAGGACAGGGTGGACGGACAGATACGCAGTATTTT.

This clone came up once. The CDR3 bases are TGTGCCAGCAGCCGCGGAGTACCGGGTTCACCTAGCTACGAGCAGTACTTC. It is translated as CASSRGVPGSPSYEQYF. This chain uses TRBV6-2 or TRBV6-3 with TRBJ2-7; D gene ambiguous. Germline V gene lookup returns CDR1 MNHEY and CDR2 SVGEGT. The length of the CDR3 is 17 residues. Between the trimmed V and J ends, which lost 6 bases and 3 bases, there was a span of 24 bases.

About this clone itself: Other DNA sequences in the same sample also yield this CDR3. The chain joins TRBV18 to TRBJ1-3, with no clear D. The germline CDR1 and CDR2 sequences are KGHSH and LQKENI. The CDR3 has 14 amino acids. V was shortened by 0 bases and J by 2 bases, with 5 bases between the two germline ends. The CDR3 loop reads CASSPPGTGNTIYF. The CDR3, as DNA: TGTGCCAGCTCACCACCGGGTACTGGAAACACCATATATTTT.

The rearrangement uses TRBV6-1 and TRBJ2-7; tentative D call: TRBD2 (6 bases). Germline V gene data show CDR1 as MNHNS and CDR2 as SASEGT. This CDR3 has 17 residues. V was clipped by 0 bases and J by 2 bases, with 17 bases between them. This CDR3 is CASSEALRGGFPYEQYF. Written as DNA, the CDR3 is TGTGCCAGCAGTGAAGCGCTAAGGGGAGGTTTTCCCTACGAGCAGTACTTC.